This TCR beta chain was observed in a study of blood T cell repertoires in COVID-19. Enrollees, roughly 18 to 89 years old, lived in 25 or so US areas. Which cohort a participant joined came from the clinical history participants gave. In the study's own analysis: Amplification from reference gene primers served as the basis for estimated nucleated cell counts. Only in-frame clones appear in the TCRdb table, and some are missing; sequencing was by immunoSEQ multiplex PCR. That table gives V, J and clone size, and the DNA gave D and trimming. The data hold 200,000 to 250,000 clones, with roughly 89% observed a single time. The source material was PBMCs or T cells enriched from blood (not recorded which). This clonotype was obtained from a man between 18 and 29 years old with acute COVID-19.

The CDR3 here is CASSIGPGGNQPQHF. DNA of the CDR3: TGTGCCAGTAGTATAGGGCCAGGGGGCAATCAGCCCCAGCATTTT. The chain links TRBV19 to TRBJ1-5; D may be TRBD1 (6 bases). The germline V gene has CDR1 LNHDA and CDR2 SQIVND (reference sequence). Trimming shortened V by 1 base and J by 2 bases, and 9 bases separated the two germline ends. This CDR3 is 15 amino acids long.